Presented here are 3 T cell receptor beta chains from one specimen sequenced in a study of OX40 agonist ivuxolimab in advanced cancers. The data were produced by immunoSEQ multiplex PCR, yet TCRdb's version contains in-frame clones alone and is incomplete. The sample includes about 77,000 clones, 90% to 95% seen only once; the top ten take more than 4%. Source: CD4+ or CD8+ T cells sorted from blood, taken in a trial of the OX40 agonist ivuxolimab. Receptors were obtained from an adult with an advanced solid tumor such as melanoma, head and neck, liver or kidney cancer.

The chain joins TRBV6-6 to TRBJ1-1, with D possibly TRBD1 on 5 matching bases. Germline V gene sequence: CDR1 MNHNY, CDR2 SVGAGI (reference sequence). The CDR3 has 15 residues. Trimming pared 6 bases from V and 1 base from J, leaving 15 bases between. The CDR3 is CASRGLGTGNTEAFF. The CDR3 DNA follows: TGTGCCAGCAGGGGCCTCGGGACGGGGAACACTGAAGCTTTCTTT.

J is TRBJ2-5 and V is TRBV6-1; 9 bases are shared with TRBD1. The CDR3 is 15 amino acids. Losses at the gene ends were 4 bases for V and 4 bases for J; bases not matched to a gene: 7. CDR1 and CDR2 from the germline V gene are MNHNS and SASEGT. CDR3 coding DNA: TGTGCCAGCAGTGCCATGGGACAGGGTACAGAGACCCAGTACTTC. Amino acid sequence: CASSAMGQGTETQYF.

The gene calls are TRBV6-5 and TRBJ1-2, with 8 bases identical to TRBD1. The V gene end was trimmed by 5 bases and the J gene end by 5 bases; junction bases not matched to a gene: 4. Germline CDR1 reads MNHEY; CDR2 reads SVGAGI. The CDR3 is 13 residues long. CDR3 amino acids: CASSRDRFYGYTF. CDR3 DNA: TGTGCCAGCAGTAGGGACAGGTTTTATGGCTACACCTTC.